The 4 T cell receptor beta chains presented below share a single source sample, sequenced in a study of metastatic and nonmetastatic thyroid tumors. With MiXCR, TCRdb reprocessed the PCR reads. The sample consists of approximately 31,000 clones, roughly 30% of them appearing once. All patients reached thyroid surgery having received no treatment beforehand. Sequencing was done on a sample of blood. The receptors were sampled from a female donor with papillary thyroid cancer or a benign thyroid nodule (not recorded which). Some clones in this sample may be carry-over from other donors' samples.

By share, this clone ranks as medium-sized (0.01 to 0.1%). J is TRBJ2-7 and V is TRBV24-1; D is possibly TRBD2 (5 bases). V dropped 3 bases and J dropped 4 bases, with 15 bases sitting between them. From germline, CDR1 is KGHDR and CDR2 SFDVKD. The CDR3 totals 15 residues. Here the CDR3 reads CATSDTGSPGYEQYF. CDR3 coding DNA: TGTGCCACCAGTGATACGGGCTCCCCGGGGTACGAGCAGTACTTC.

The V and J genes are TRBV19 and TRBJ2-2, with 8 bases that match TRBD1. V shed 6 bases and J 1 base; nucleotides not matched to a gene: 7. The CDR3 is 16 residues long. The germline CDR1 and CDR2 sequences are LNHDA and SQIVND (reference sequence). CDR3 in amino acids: CASRLGQVLNTGELFF. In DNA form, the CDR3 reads TGTGCCAGTAGATTGGGACAGGTCCTGAACACCGGGGAGCTGTTTTTT.

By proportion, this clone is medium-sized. In nucleotides, the CDR3 is TGTGCCAGTAGTGGGGGGGCCTATGGCTACACCTTC. Translating it yields CASSGGAYGYTF. The chain combines TRBV19 with TRBJ1-2; D is perhaps TRBD1 (6 bases). Trimming removed 5 bases from V and 4 bases from J, with 8 bases in between. Germline-derived CDR1 and CDR2 are LNHDA and SQIVND (reference sequence). The CDR3 contains 12 residues.

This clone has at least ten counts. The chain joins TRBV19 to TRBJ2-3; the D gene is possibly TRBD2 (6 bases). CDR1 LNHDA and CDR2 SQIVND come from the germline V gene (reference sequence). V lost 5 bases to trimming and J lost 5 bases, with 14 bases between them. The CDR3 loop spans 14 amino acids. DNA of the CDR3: TGTGCCAGTAGTGATAGGGGAGGCCAAGATACGCAGTATTTT. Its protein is CASSDRGGQDTQYF.